This T cell receptor beta chain stems from a study of T-cell memory formation after mild COVID-19. Looking at the study overall: TCR clusters were mostly donor specific.

Trimming cost V 3 bases and J 4 bases; bases outside gene matches: 0. CDR3 length equals 14 residues. CDR1 and CDR2 from the germline V gene are SGDLS and YYNGEE. In the case of this clonotype: Its antigen is unknown.

Broader study findings: Contracting clones from day 15 to 85 had balanced CD4/CD8; later expanders favoured CD4+. Whether day 37 second-wave clones are SARS-CoV-2-specific was not confirmed.

One entry per CDR3 protein, called by TCRdb with MiXCR from the 5' RACE reads. Of 70,000 to 100,000 distinct CDR3 sequences in the sample, around 13% were seen once. The chain couples TRBV9 to TRBJ2-1; 11 nucleotides agree with TRBD2. The sequenced sample was PBMCs or a T cell subset sorted from them (not recorded which). The source is an adult woman who had mild COVID-19 (a few samples of this study predate the infection). Cell type and time point are not known. The CDR3 loop is CASSASGRYNEQFF. The CDR3 DNA sequence: TGTGCCAGCAGCGCTAGCGGGAGGTACAATGAGCAGTTCTTC.